This TCR beta chain was identified during a study of breast tumors, draining lymph nodes, adjacent tissues. The V gene lost 7 bases and the J gene lost 1 base, with 14 bases spanning the gap. CDR1 and CDR2 (germline): MRHNA, SNTAGT. The CDR3 extends over 15 amino acids. Whole-study results and caveats: The lymph node origin of tumor T cells was framed as consistent with a hypothesis, not demonstrated. Compared with lymph nodes, tumors were less diverse; compared with nontumor tissue, more. Tumor and nontumor repertoires were significantly more similar in luminal-like than in basal-like breast cancer.

Each CDR3 protein gets one entry after TCRdb re-called the multiplex PCR reads with MiXCR. This sample has more than 200,000 distinct CDR3 sequences, with about 32% found just once. Axillary draining lymph nodes of breast cancer patients supplied the node samples. This clonotype was detected only once. What it binds is not known. This sequence originates from a female donor with breast cancer. Some clones in this sample may be carry-over from other donors' samples. The gene calls are TRBV6-4 and TRBJ1-3, with D possibly matching TRBD1 (5 bases). Sequenced input: axillary lymph node tissue. The CDR3 is CASTRDRGSGNTIYF. DNA for the CDR3: TGTGCCAGCACGAGGGACCGAGGGTCTGGAAACACCATATATTTT.